This TCR beta chain derives from a study of PD-1 blockade in classical Hodgkin lymphoma. Each patient's relapse followed autologous stem cell transplantation, and brentuximab vedotin exposure varied. Germline loops: CDR1 MDHEN, CDR2 SYDVKM. This CDR3 is 16 amino acids long. With V trimmed by 6 bases and J by 0 bases, 7 bases remained unmatched. Assay used: immunoSEQ multiplex PCR; TCRdb lists only in-frame clones, some missing. The sample has approximately 14,000 clones, around 84% seen once. Specimen: peripheral blood mononuclear cells (PBMCs), collected at baseline. This TCR derives from a human donor with classical Hodgkin lymphoma. The V and J genes are TRBV28 and TRBJ2-1, with 8 bases lining up with TRBD1. The CDR3 region is CASRPDRVGSYNEQFF. CDR3 bases: TGTGCCAGCAGACCGGACAGGGTCGGCTCCTACAATGAGCAGTTCTTC. The full variable domain, rest sourced from reference TRBV28 and TRBJ2-1, is DVKVTQSSRYLVKRTGEKVFLECVQDMDHENMFWYRQDPGLGLRLIYFSYDVKMKEKGDIPEGYSVSREKKERFSLILESASTNQTSMYLCASRPDRVGSYNEQFFGPGTRLTVL.